A selection of T cell receptor beta chains follows, all from one sample in a study of shared T cell receptors in the human thymus. Libraries were prepared by immunoSEQ multiplex PCR; TCRdb keeps only in-frame clonotypes and omits some of them. The sample consists of hundreds of thousands of clones, 95% of them appearing once. The sample was thymocytes. These receptor sequences come from a human donor. The CDR3 runs from the conserved cysteine through the conserved F or W. Rows may omit the clone size; those that give it use once, few, many or a size class.

size	V	J	CDR3
.	TRBV2	TRBJ1-3	CASSEEGSGNTIYF
once	TRBV18	TRBJ2-1	CASSLGGNLGPDNEQFF
.	TRBV6-1	TRBJ2-7	CASSDGTACSLAREQYF
.	TRBV16	TRBJ2-2	CASSHPQGYTGELFF
.	TRBV28	TRBJ2-7	CASSLNVIAERSYEQYF
.	TRBV19	TRBJ1-1	CASSIGEGVKTEAFF
.	TRBV19	TRBJ2-1	CASRRAGGGEPYNEQFF
.	TRBV25-1	TRBJ1-2	CASSGKGANYGYTF
.	TRBV4-1	TRBJ2-7	CASSQDYPGTSKRIYEQYF
.	TRBV2	TRBJ2-1	CASIPRERESAYNEQFF
.	TRBV10-3	TRBJ2-5	CAIRRGQETQYF
.	TRBV9	TRBJ2-7	CASSPRPAAGGPYEQYF
.	TRBV27	TRBJ2-1	CASSLILRKGTSGARSSYNEQFF
.	TRBV30	TRBJ1-2	CAWSGDSPYLNYGYTF
.	TRBV4-3	TRBJ2-2	CASSQVEGTGELFF
.	TRBV7-2	TRBJ1-1	CASSQTAGGGYTEAFF
.	TRBV19	TRBJ2-2	CASSIDLREGHTGELFF
.	TRBV28	TRBJ1-2	CASTTVAQGYAGYTF
.	TRBV30	TRBJ2-7	CAWMETSGHFYEQYF
once	TRBV5-4	TRBJ1-1	CASSPAAGVNTEAFF
.	TRBV30	TRBJ2-2	CAWSVKAGYTGELFF
.	TRBV10-3	TRBJ2-3	CAIGSDTQYF
.	TRBV7-3	TRBJ2-1	CASSFGPAGGGEQFF
.	TRBV18	TRBJ2-7	CASSQDRGPLYEQYF
.	TRBV5-1	TRBJ2-7	CASSPDGGTYEQYF
.	TRBV5-5	TRBJ2-7	CASSFAAADKSSYEQYF
.	TRBV27	TRBJ2-1	CASREGLAPYNEQFF
.	TRBV9	TRBJ2-3	CASSLQRRDSGTDTQYF
.	TRBV4-2	TRBJ1-3	CASSQGDRFSGNTIYF
.	TRBV7-9	TRBJ2-3	CASSLALVSTDTQYF
.	TRBV4-2	TRBJ2-7	CASSHLWGGRGLYEQYF
.	TRBV10-2	TRBJ1-1	CASSDGLGITEAFF
.	TRBV6-5	TRBJ2-1	CASIPKSGAWNEQFF
once	TRBV4-2	TRBJ2-3	CASSLGTSGDTQYF
.	TRBV5-1	TRBJ2-1	CASSPEGLADENEQFF
.	TRBV6-1	TRBJ2-7	CATPAGGPSYEQYF
.	TRBV7-9	TRBJ2-2	CASSSLAVSTGELFF
.	TRBV27	TRBJ1-2	CASSYSGTGDFYGYTF
.	TRBV6-5	TRBJ1-5	CASSYSGSNQPQHF
.	TRBV27	TRBJ2-1	CASSPGPVARELQFFNEQFF
.	TRBV18	TRBJ1-1	CASSREDTEAFF
.	TRBV10-3	TRBJ2-7	CAISESWVQGSSYEQYF
.	TRBV7-9	TRBJ2-7	CASSGTAGEDEQYF
.	TRBV4-3	TRBJ1-2	CASGGAYGYTF
few	TRBV4-3	TRBJ2-7	CASSPRGGAYEQYF
.	TRBV13	TRBJ2-1	CASSLGGTEQFF
.	TRBV28	TRBJ1-3	CASSSQGARNTIYF
.	TRBV9	TRBJ2-7	CASSQGSSSREQYF
.	TRBV6-1	TRBJ2-1	CASTTDRVAYNEQFF
.	TRBV7-2	TRBJ1-4	CASSLEEQGEKLFF
.	TRBV4-3	TRBJ2-3	CASRAKIATGTDTQYF
.	TRBV5-4	TRBJ1-1	CASSLWGRVSAFF